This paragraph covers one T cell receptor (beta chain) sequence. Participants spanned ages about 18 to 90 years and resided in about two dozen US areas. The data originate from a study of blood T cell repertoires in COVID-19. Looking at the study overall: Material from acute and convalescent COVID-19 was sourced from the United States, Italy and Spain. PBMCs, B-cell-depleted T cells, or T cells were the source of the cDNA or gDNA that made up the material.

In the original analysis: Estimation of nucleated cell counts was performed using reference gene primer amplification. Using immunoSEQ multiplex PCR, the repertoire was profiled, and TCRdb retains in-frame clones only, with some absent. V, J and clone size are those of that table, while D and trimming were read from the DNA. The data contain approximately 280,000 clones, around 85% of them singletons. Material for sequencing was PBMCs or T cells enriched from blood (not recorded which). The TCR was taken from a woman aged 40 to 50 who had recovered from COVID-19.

The CDR3 loop is CASSQVTDTGELFF. The DNA of the CDR3 is TGCGCCAGCAGCCAAGTCACAGACACCGGGGAGCTGTTTTTT. The chain uses TRBV4-3 and TRBJ2-2; D is uncertain. V was trimmed by 1 base and J by 3 bases, leaving 6 bases between them. Germline values: CDR1 LGHNA, CDR2 YSLEER. The CDR3 totals 14 residues.